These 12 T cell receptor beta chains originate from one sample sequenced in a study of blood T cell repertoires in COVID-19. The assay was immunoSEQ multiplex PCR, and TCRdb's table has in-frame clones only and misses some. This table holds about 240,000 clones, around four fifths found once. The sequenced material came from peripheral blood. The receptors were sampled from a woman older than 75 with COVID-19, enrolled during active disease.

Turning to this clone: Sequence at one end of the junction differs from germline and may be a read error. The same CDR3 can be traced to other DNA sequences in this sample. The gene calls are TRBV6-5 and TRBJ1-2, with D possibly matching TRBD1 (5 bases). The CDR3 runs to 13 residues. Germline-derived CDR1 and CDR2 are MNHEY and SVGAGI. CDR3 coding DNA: TGTGCCAGCAGGGACACCCGGGCCTATGGCTACACCTTT. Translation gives CASRDTRAYGYTF.

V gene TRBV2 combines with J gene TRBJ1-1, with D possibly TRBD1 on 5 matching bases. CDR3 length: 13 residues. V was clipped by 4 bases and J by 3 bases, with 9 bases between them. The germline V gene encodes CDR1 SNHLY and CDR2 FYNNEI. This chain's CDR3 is CASSVSGYTEAFF. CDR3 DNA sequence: TGTGCCAGCAGTGTTTCAGGGTACACTGAAGCTTTCTTT. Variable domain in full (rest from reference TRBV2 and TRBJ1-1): EPEVTQTPSHQVTQMGQEVILRCVPISNHLYFYWYRQILGQKVEFLVSFYNNEISEKSEIFDDQFSVERPDGSNFTLKIRSTKLEDSAMYFCASSVSGYTEAFFGQGTRLTVV.

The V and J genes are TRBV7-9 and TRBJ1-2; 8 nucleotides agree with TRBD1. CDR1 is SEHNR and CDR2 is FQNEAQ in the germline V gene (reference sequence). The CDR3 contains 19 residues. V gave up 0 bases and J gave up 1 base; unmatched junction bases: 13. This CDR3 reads CASSLAGRGQLSHNYGYTF. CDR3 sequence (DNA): TGTGCCAGCAGCTTAGCCGGCAGGGGGCAATTATCCCATAACTATGGCTACACCTTC.

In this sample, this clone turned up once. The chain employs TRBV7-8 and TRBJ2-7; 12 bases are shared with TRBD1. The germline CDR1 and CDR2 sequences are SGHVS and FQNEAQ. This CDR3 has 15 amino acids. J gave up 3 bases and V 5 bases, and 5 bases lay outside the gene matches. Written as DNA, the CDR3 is TGTGCCAGCAGCCCCGGGACAGGGGGCAGCTACGAGCAGTACTTC. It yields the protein CASSPGTGGSYEQYF.

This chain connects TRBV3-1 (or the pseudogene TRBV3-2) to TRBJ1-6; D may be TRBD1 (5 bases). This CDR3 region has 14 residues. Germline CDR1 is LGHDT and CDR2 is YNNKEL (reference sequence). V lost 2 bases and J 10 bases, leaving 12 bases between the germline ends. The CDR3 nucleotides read TGTGCCAGCAGCCAAATAGGGGTTTTCTCACCCCTCCACTTT. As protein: CASSQIGVFSPLHF.

The CDR3 DNA follows: TGTGCCAGCAGTGAAGGGGGGGGCTCTACCTACAATGAGCAGTTCTTC. It specifies CASSEGGGSTYNEQFF. The chain is built from TRBV6-1 and TRBJ2-1; D may be TRBD2 (7 bases). The CDR3 sequence is 16 residues long. Deletions cut 1 base from V and 2 bases from J, with 12 bases between. Germline CDR1 and CDR2: MNHNS and SASEGT.

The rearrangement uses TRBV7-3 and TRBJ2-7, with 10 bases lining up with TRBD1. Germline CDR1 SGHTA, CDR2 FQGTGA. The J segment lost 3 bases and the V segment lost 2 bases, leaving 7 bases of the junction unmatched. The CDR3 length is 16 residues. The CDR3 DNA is TGTGCCAGCAGCTTAGCTTCCGGGACAGGGGACTACGAGCAGTACTTC. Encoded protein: CASSLASGTGDYEQYF. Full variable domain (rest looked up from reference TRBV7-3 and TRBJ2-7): GAGVSQTPSNKVTEKGKYVELRCDPISGHTALYWYRQSLGQGPEFLIYFQGTGAADDSGLPNDRFFAVRPEGSVSTLKIQRTERGDSAVYLCASSLASGTGDYEQYFGPGTRLTVT.

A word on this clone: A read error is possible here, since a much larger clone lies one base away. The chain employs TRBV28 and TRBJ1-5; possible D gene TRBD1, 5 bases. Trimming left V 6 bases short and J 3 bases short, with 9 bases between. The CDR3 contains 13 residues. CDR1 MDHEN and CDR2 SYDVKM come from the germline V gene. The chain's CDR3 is CASSVTDNQPQHF. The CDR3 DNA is TGTGCCAGCAGCGTGACAGACAATCAGCCCCAGCATTTT.

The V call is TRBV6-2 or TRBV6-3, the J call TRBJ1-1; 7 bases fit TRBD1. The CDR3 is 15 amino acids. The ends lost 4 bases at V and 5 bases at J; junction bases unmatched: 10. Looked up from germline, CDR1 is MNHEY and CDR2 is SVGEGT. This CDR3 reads CASSSGGREGTEAFF. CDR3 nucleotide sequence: TGTGCCAGCAGTTCAGGGGGGCGAGAGGGTACTGAAGCTTTCTTT.

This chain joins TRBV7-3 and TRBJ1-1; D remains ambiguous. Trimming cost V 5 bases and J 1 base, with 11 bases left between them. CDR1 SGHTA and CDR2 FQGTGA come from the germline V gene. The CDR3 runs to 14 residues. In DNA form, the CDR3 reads TGTGCCAGCAGCCCGCGCGGCGAGAACACTGAAGCTTTCTTT. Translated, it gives CASSPRGENTEAFF.

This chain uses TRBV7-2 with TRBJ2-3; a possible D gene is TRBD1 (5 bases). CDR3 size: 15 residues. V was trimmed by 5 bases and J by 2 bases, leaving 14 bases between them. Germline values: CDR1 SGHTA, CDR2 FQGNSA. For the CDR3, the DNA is TGTGCCAGCAGCAGACAGAGTTACTTCACAGATACGCAGTATTTT. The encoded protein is CASSRQSYFTDTQYF.

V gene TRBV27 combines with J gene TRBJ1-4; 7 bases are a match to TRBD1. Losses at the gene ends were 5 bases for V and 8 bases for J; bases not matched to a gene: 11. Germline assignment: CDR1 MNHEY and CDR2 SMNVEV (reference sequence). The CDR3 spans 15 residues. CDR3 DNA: TGTGCCAGCAGTCCCTACCGGGACAGACGGGAAAAACTGTTTTTT. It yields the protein CASSPYRDRREKLFF.